Following are 7 T cell receptor beta chains from one sample sequenced in a study of cytomegalovirus exposure and HLA in healthy donors. Primers: 60 Vbeta forward and 13 Jbeta reverse. Profiling relied on immunoSEQ multiplex PCR, and the TCRdb table lists in-frame clones only, not all of them. The data show 150,000 or so clones, 70% to 90% seen once. Sequencing was carried out using PBMCs. These receptors came from a man aged 18-30 years in good health and CMV-seropositive.

This chain joins TRBV7-2 and TRBJ2-5; D uncertain. The CDR3 contains 13 residues. Trimming left V 5 bases short and J 0 bases short, with 7 bases between. The germline V gene encodes CDR1 SGHTA and CDR2 FQGNSA. CDR3 sequence reads: CASSQTYQETQYF. DNA for the CDR3: TGTGCCAGCAGCCAGACATACCAAGAGACCCAGTACTTC.

The chain is built from TRBV19 and TRBJ2-7; D is perhaps TRBD2 (7 bases). The germline CDR1 and CDR2 sequences are LNHDA and SQIVND (reference sequence). V lost 2 bases, J lost 7 bases, and 15 bases lay in between. The CDR3 has 14 amino acids. CDR3 region: CASSIRGATLEQYF. CDR3 nucleotides: TGTGCCAGTAGTATACGGGGGGCCACCCTGGAGCAGTACTTC. Supplemented by reference TRBV19 and TRBJ2-7, the full variable domain reads DGGITQSPKYLFRKEGQNVTLSCEQNLNHDAMYWYRQDPGQGLRLIYYSQIVNDFQKGDIAEGYSVSREKKESFPLTVTSAQKNPTAFYLCASSIRGATLEQYFGPGTRLTVT.

Concerning this clone itself: The junction shows a germline mismatch at one end, possibly a read error. The chain recombines TRBV6-6 with TRBJ2-6; the D gene is possibly TRBD1 (5 bases). CDR1 MNHNY and CDR2 SVGAGI come from the germline V gene (reference sequence). There are 15 residues in the CDR3. CDR3 residues: CASSPTISGANGLTF. CDR3 DNA sequence: TGTGCCAGCAGTCCTACAATCTCTGGGGCCAACGGCCTGACTTTC.

This chain uses TRBV5-6 with TRBJ2-7; TRBD2 aligns across 13 bases. CDR3 length: 15 amino acids. Germline loops: CDR1 SGHDT, CDR2 YYEEEE. V shed 3 bases and J 2 bases; nucleotides not matched to a gene: 2. The CDR3: CASSWTSGGPYEQYF. The CDR3 DNA reads as TGTGCCAGCAGCTGGACTAGCGGGGGACCCTACGAGCAGTACTTC.

This chain uses TRBV2 with TRBJ2-1, with D perhaps matching TRBD1 (6 bases). V was pared by 6 bases and J by 4 bases, with 16 bases between. The CDR3 has 15 amino acids. Per the germline V gene, CDR1 is SNHLY and CDR2 is FYNNEI. CDR3 nucleotides: TGTGCCAGCAGCGGGGTACAGGGTATATACAATGAGCAGTTCTTC. As protein: CASSGVQGIYNEQFF.

This rearrangement joins TRBV5-4 to TRBJ1-6; 7 bases are a match to TRBD1. The CDR3 runs 14 residues. Trimming took 2 bases from V and 10 from J; bases not matched to a gene: 6. Germline loops: CDR1 SGHNT, CDR2 YYREEE (reference sequence). The CDR3 DNA is TGTGCCAGCAGCTTCTACCAGGACAGGTCACCCCTCCACTTT. Translating gives CASSFYQDRSPLHF.

The chain recombines TRBV27 with TRBJ1-6; weak D call: TRBD1 (5 bases). This CDR3 region has 15 residues. The germline V and J ends were trimmed by 3 bases and 5 bases, with 11 bases remaining between them. Germline V gene data show CDR1 as MNHEY and CDR2 as SMNVEV (reference sequence). The CDR3 here is CASSFQGRNNSPLHF. The DNA of the CDR3 is TGTGCCAGCAGTTTTCAGGGAAGGAATAATTCACCCCTCCACTTT.